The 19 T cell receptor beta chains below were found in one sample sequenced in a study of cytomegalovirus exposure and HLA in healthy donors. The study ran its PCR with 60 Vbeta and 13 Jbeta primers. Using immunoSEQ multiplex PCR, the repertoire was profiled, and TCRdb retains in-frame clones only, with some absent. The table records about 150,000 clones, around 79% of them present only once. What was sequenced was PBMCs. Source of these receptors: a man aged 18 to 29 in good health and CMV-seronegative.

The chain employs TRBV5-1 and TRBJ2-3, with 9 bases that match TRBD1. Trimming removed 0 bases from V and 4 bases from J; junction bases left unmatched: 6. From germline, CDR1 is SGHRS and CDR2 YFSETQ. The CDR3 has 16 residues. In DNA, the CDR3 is TGCGCCAGCAGCTTGGACAGGGGGCGCCGGGCAGATACGCAGTATTTT. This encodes CASSLDRGRRADTQYF.

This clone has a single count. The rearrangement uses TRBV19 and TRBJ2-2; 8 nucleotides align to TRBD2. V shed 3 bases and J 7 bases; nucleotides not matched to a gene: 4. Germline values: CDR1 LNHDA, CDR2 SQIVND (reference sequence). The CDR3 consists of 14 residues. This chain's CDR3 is CASSIGLAIGELFF. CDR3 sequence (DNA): TGTGCCAGTAGTATCGGACTAGCCATCGGGGAGCTGTTTTTT.

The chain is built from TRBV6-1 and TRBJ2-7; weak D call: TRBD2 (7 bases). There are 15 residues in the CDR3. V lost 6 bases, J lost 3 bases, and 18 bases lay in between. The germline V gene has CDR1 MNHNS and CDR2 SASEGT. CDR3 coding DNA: TGTGCCAGCAGACCCTGGGAGGGGGAGGGCTACGAGCAGTACGTC. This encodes CASRPWEGEGYEQYV.

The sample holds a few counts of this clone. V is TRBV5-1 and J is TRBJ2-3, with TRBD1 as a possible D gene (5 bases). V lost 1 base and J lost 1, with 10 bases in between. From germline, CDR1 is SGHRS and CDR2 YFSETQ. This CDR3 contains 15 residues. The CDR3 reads CASSLSRVGTDTQYF. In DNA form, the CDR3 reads TGCGCCAGCAGCTTGTCCAGGGTGGGCACAGATACGCAGTATTTT. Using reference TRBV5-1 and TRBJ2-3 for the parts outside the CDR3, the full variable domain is KAGVTQTPRYLIKTRGQQVTLSCSPISGHRSVSWYQQTPGQGLQFLFEYFSETQRNKGNFPGRFSGRQFSNSRSEMNVSTLELGDSALYLCASSLSRVGTDTQYFGPGTRLTVL.

The CDR3 loop reads CASSQQGVGTEAFF. In DNA form, the CDR3 reads TGTGCCAGCAGCCAGCAGGGCGTCGGCACTGAAGCTTTCTTT. The V gene is TRBV14, the J gene TRBJ1-1, with TRBD1 as a possible D gene (5 bases). The CDR3 spans 14 residues. The V end was cut by 3 bases, the J end by 4 bases, with 12 bases between. The V gene's germline CDR1 is SGHDN and CDR2 FVKESK.

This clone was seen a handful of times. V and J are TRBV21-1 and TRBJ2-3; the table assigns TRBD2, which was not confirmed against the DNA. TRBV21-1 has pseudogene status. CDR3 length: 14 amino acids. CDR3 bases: TGTGCCAGCAGCAAGGACGGGAACACAGATACGCAGTATTTT. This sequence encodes CASSKDGNTDTQYF.

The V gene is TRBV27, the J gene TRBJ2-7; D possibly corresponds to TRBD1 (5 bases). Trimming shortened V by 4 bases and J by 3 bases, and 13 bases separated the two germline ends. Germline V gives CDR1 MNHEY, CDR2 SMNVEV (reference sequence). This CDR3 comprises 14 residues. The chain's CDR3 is CASSYAQGHYEQYF. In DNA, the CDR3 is TGTGCCAGCAGTTATGCCCAGGGCCACTACGAGCAGTACTTC.

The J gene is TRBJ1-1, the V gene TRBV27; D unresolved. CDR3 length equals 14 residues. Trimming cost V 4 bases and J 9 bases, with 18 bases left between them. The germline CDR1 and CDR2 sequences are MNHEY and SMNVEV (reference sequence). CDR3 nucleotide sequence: TGTGCCAGCAGTTCCATCCTAGGGAGGACTAAAGCTTTCTTT. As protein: CASSSILGRTKAFF.

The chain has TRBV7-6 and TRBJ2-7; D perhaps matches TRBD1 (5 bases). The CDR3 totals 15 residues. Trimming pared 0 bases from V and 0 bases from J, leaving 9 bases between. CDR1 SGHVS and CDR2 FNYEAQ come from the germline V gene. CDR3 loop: CASSLADKFSYEQYF. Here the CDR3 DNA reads TGTGCCAGCAGCTTAGCGGACAAGTTCTCCTACGAGCAGTACTTC.

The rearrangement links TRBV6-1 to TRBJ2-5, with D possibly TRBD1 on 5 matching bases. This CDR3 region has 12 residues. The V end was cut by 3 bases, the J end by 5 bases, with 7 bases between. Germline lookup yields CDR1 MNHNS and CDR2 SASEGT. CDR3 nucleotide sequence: TGTGCCAGCAGTGAGCAGGGTGAGACCCAGTACTTC. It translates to CASSEQGETQYF.

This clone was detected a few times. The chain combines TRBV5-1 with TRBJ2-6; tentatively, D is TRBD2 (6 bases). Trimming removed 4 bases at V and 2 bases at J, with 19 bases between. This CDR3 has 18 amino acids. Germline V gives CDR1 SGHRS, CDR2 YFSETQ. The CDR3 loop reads CASSLGGTDSTGANVLTF. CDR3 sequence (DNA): TGCGCCAGCAGCCTCGGAGGGACGGATTCGACTGGGGCCAACGTCCTGACTTTC. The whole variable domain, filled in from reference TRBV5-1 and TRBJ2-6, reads KAGVTQTPRYLIKTRGQQVTLSCSPISGHRSVSWYQQTPGQGLQFLFEYFSETQRNKGNFPGRFSGRQFSNSRSEMNVSTLELGDSALYLCASSLGGTDSTGANVLTFGAGSRLTVL.

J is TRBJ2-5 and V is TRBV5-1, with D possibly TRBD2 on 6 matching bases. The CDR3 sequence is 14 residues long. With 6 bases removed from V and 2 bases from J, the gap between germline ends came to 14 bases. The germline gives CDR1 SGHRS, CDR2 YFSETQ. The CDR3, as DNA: TGCGCCAGCACCCCTGGCGGGGAGCAAGAGACCCAGTACTTC. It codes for CASTPGGEQETQYF.

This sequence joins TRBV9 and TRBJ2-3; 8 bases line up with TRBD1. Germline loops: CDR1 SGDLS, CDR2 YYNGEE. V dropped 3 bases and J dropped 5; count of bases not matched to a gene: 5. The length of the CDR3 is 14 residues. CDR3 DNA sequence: TGTGCCAGCAGCGCAGGGGGCTGGGGAGATACGCAGTATTTT. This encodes CASSAGGWGDTQYF.

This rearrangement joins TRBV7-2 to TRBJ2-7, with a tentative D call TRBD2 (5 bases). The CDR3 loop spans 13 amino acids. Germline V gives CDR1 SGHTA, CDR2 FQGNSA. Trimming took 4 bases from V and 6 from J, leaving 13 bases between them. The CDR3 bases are TGTGCCAGCAGCTCGACGTACACTAGCGAGCAGTACTTC. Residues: CASSSTYTSEQYF.

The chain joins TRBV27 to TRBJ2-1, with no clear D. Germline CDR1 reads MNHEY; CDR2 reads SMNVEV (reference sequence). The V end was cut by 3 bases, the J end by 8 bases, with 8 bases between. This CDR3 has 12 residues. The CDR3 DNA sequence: TGTGCCAGCAGTTTTCTAGGCGATGAGCAGTTCTTC. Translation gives CASSFLGDEQFF.

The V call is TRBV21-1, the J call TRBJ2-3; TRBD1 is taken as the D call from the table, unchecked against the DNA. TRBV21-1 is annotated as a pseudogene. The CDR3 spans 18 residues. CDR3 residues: CASSKSGGPSSFTDTQYF. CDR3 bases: TGTGCCAGCAGCAAATCTGGGGGCCCCTCCTCATTCACAGATACGCAGTATTTT.

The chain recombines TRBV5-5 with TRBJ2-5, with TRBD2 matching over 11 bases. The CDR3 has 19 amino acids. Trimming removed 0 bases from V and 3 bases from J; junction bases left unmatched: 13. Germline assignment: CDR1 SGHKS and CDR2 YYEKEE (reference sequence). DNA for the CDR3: TGTGCCAGCAGCTTGGCCCGCTTAACTAGCGGGGGCCGGGAAGAGACCCAGTACTTC. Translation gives CASSLARLTSGGREETQYF.

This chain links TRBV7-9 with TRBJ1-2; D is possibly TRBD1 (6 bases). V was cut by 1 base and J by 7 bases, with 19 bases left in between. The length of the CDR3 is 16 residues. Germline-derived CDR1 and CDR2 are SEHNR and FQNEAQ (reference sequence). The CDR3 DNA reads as TGTGCCAGCAGCTTAGACGGGGGCGGGGGTGTGGGTGGCTACACCTTC. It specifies CASSLDGGGGVGGYTF.

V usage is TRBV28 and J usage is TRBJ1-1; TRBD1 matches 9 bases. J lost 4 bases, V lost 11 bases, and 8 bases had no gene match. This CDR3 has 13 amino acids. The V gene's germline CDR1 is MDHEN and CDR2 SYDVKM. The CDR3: CASLTGGFTEAFF. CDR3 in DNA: TGTGCCTCTTTAACAGGGGGCTTCACTGAAGCTTTCTTT.